Below, 18 T cell receptor beta chains from the same sample are listed, as sequenced in a study of blood T cell repertoires in COVID-19. Sequencing used immunoSEQ multiplex PCR; TCRdb keeps in-frame clones, though not all of them. The sample has 60,000 to 85,000 clones, 91% seen once; the top ten hold just under 7.5%. The material sequenced was peripheral blood. Source of these receptors: a man in his forties with COVID-19, enrolled during active disease.

This clone was picked up one time. The V gene is TRBV7-5, the J gene TRBJ1-6; the table's D call, TRBD1, was not checked against the DNA. TRBV7-5 is reported as a pseudogene. This CDR3 spans 18 amino acids. In DNA, the CDR3 is TGTGTCAGAAGCTTAGGGGACAGGGAGACCACCTATAATTCACCCCTCCACTTT. This gives the protein CVRSLGDRETTYNSPLHF.

The sample holds one count of this clone. The V and J genes are TRBV28 and TRBJ1-1, with TRBD1 identical over 9 bases. Germline V gene lookup returns CDR1 MDHEN and CDR2 SYDVKM. The CDR3 consists of 15 residues. Losses at the gene ends were 6 bases for V and 5 bases for J; bases not matched to a gene: 10. The CDR3 nucleotides are TGTGCCAGCAGAATACCGGGACAGGGAAGAACTGAAGCTTTCTTT. This sequence encodes CASRIPGQGRTEAFF.

This clone was observed once. The rearrangement uses TRBV19 and TRBJ2-2, with D possibly matching TRBD2 (7 bases). Trimming took off 5 bases at V and 4 bases at J, with 14 bases between the two ends. Germline values: CDR1 LNHDA, CDR2 SQIVND (reference sequence). The CDR3 covers 15 residues. This CDR3 is CASSQGGGPTGELFF. CDR3 nucleotide sequence: TGTGCCAGTAGTCAGGGAGGGGGTCCCACCGGGGAGCTGTTTTTT.

This chain connects TRBV7-9 to TRBJ2-1; 7 bases line up with TRBD1. Trimming removed 6 bases from V and 4 bases from J; junction bases left unmatched: 9. Germline CDR1 and CDR2: SEHNR and FQNEAQ (reference sequence). CDR3 size: 15 residues. Here the CDR3 DNA reads TGTGCCAGCAGTTCGGACAGGATATCATACAATGAGCAGTTCTTC. It yields the protein CASSSDRISYNEQFF.

This sequence joins TRBV5-1 and TRBJ1-5; 10 nucleotides line up with TRBD1. V trimming: 3 bases; J trimming: 9 bases; junction bases outside the gene matches: 6. The CDR3 has 14 amino acids. Per the germline V gene, CDR1 is SGHRS and CDR2 is YFSETQ. The CDR3 reads CASSSGQGDGPQHF. The CDR3 DNA reads as TGCGCCAGCAGCTCTGGACAGGGGGATGGGCCCCAGCATTTT.

This chain links TRBV19 with TRBJ2-7, with 7 bases that match TRBD1. After removal of 8 bases from V and 5 bases from J, the junction contained 15 bases not matched to a gene. Germline assignment: CDR1 LNHDA and CDR2 SQIVND (reference sequence). The CDR3 extends over 15 amino acids. Here the CDR3 reads CASQPTLDRSHEQYF. The CDR3 DNA reads TGTGCCAGTCAGCCAACCTTGGACAGGTCCCACGAGCAGTACTTC.

The rearrangement uses TRBV12-5 and TRBJ2-5, with TRBD1 matching over 9 bases. The CDR3 sequence is 18 residues long. V dropped 4 bases and J dropped 2; count of bases not matched to a gene: 14. Per germline, CDR1 LGHNT and CDR2 FRNRAP. The CDR3 nucleotides read TGTGCTAGTGGTTCCGGACAGGGGCTGCTTTTTGGACAAGAGACCCAGTACTTC. This gives the protein CASGSGQGLLFGQETQYF.

This clone was seen a handful of times. The J gene is TRBJ1-3, the V gene TRBV5-1; TRBD1 matches at 7 bases. This CDR3 contains 14 residues. V shed 5 bases and J 0 bases; nucleotides not matched to a gene: 2. Germline loops: CDR1 SGHRS, CDR2 YFSETQ. The CDR3 DNA is TGCGCCAGCAGTGGGACAGACTCTGGAAACACCATATATTTT. This translates into CASSGTDSGNTIYF.

This clone was found once. This chain uses TRBV18 with TRBJ1-4, with unresolved D. The germline gives CDR1 KGHSH, CDR2 LQKENI. V was cut by 5 bases and J by 6 bases, with 10 bases left in between. This CDR3 contains 13 residues. CDR3 region: CASSRGFDEKLFF. CDR3 DNA sequence: TGTGCCAGCTCAAGAGGGTTTGATGAAAAACTGTTTTTT.

This chain connects TRBV6-1 to TRBJ1-6; D is possibly TRBD1 (6 bases). The CDR3 extends over 15 amino acids. V lost 8 bases to trimming and J lost 5 bases, with 16 bases between them. Germline V gene lookup returns CDR1 MNHNS and CDR2 SASEGT. CDR3 coding DNA: TGTGCCAGCCACTCACAGGGAACGGATAATTCACCCCTCCACTTT. Residues: CASHSQGTDNSPLHF.

This chain links TRBV5-4 with TRBJ2-1; 10 bases fit TRBD2. Per the germline V gene, CDR1 is SGHNT and CDR2 is YYREEE (reference sequence). With V trimmed by 0 bases and J by 4 bases, 4 bases remained unmatched. This CDR3 region has 16 residues. For the CDR3, the DNA is TGTGCCAGCAGCTTGGGGGGGACTAGCGCGTACAATGAGCAGTTCTTC. This sequence encodes CASSLGGTSAYNEQFF.

This chain uses TRBV7-3 with TRBJ2-7; 7 positions match TRBD1. The CDR3 is made up of 17 amino acids. The germline V gene encodes CDR1 SGHTA and CDR2 FQGTGA. The ends lost 3 bases at V and 6 bases at J; junction bases unmatched: 17. This CDR3 reads CASSFSGQKIYGGEQYF. CDR3 coding DNA: TGTGCCAGCAGCTTTTCGGGACAGAAAATATACGGCGGCGAGCAGTACTTC.

This clone was recorded only once. The J gene is TRBJ2-1, the V gene TRBV11-3; a weak D match, TRBD2 (7 bases). The germline V and J ends were trimmed by 1 base and 5 bases, with 12 bases remaining between them. The CDR3 consists of 15 residues. Germline loops: CDR1 SGHNT, CDR2 YENEEA. Here the CDR3 reads CASSLVGGGHNEQFF. The CDR3 coding sequence is TGTGCCAGCAGCTTAGTTGGCGGGGGCCACAATGAGCAGTTCTTC.

The DNA of the CDR3 is TGTGCCAGCAGCGACCGGGGACAGGCCATGAACACTGAAGCTTTCTTT. Translation gives CASSDRGQAMNTEAFF. The rearrangement uses TRBV11-2 and TRBJ1-1; 8 bases are a match to TRBD1. The V and J ends lost 5 bases and 0 bases, in that order; junction bases with no gene match: 8. This CDR3 has 16 residues. Germline V gene sequence: CDR1 SGHAT, CDR2 FQNNGV.

The rearrangement joins TRBV7-9 to TRBJ1-2; D is ambiguous. The CDR3 sequence is 12 residues long. CDR1 is SEHNR, CDR2 FQNEAQ, per germline (reference sequence). V dropped 4 bases and J dropped 5 bases, with 8 bases sitting between them. The CDR3 coding sequence is TGTGCCAGCAGCTATGACGGGTATGGCTACACCTTC. This translates into CASSYDGYGYTF. Filled out from reference TRBV7-9 and TRBJ1-2, the complete variable domain reads DTGVSQNPRHKITKRGQNVTFRCDPISEHNRLYWYRQTLGQGPEFLTYFQNEAQLEKSRLLSDRFSAERPKGSFSTLEIQRTEQGDSAMYLCASSYDGYGYTFGSGTRLTVV.

This rearrangement joins TRBV5-1 to TRBJ2-1; the match to TRBD2 covers 9 bases. The CDR3 length is 16 residues. Germline lookup yields CDR1 SGHRS and CDR2 YFSETQ. Trimming cost V 0 bases and J 4 bases; bases outside gene matches: 5. The CDR3 is CASSLAVSGGYNEQFF. Here the CDR3 DNA reads TGCGCCAGCAGCTTGGCAGTGAGCGGGGGGTACAATGAGCAGTTCTTC.

V gene TRBV2 combines with J gene TRBJ2-3, with D possibly being TRBD1 (5 bases). Germline V CDR1 and CDR2: SNHLY, FYNNEI. CDR3 size: 14 residues. Trimming cost V 2 bases and J 4 bases, with 10 bases left between them. The CDR3, as DNA: TGTGCCAGCAGTGAACGTCAGGGATCAGATACGCAGTATTTT. It translates to CASSERQGSDTQYF.

CDR3: CASRTGGVETQYF. In nucleotides, the CDR3 is TGTGCCAGCCGGACAGGGGGCGTGGAGACCCAGTACTTC. The gene calls are TRBV6-5 and TRBJ2-5, with 11 bases aligning to TRBD1. Germline CDR1 is MNHEY and CDR2 is SVGAGI. Trimming cost V 8 bases and J 5 bases; bases outside gene matches: 4. The CDR3 has 13 amino acids.